This T cell receptor beta chain was retrieved from a study of shared T cell receptors in the human thymus (dated by TCRdb to 2020 to 2022). As for the study more broadly: The study examined how self-reactive, shared T-cell receptor alpha chains are generated in the human thymus.

In the case of this clone: Its antigen remains unidentified. The input lacks base qualities; no much larger clone sits a single base away.

The library was built by means of the immunoSEQ multiplex PCR assay. TCRdb retrieved this table from immuneACCESS and kept in-frame rearrangements only. Not all clones are present; in checked studies, unresolved V genes account for under half, and no reason is known for the remainder. The sample records about 380,000 clones, 95% of which are singletons. The ten top clones hold around 0.018% of the sample. At the junction V is shortened by 4 bases and J by 0 bases; bases outside the gene matches: 11. The CDR3 has 18 amino acids, counting the end cysteine and phenylalanine. The retained sequence is limited to the CDR3, 54 bases, with the frame set at the first base. According to the germline V gene, CDR1 reads MNHNS and CDR2 reads SASEGT.

The receptor chain draws on TRBV6-1 and TRBJ1-5; TRBD1 matches 8 bases in the middle. Source material: thymocytes. The sequence derives from a human donor. The CDR3 is CASSGNQGQVFSNQPQHF. Read as DNA, the sequence is TGTGCCAGCAGTGGAAATCAGGGACAGGTTTTTAGCAATCAGCCCCAGCATTTT.